These 30 T cell receptor beta chains originate from one sample sequenced in a study of blood T cells in healthy people across ages. Together with a sample-barcoded 5' primer, a J-beta primer mix was included in a second PCR lasting roughly 6 to 12 cycles. Via MiXCR, TCRdb re-called the 5' RACE reads, giving one row per CDR3 protein. This sample has more than 450,000 distinct CDR3 sequences, with about 29% found just once. These data are also associated with another study on T cells of mothers and their children.

Sequences were obtained from blood. The receptors were sampled from a boy aged 2 to 10 in good health.

There are a few counts of this clonotype. The chain joins TRBV6-2 or TRBV6-3 to TRBJ2-4; D is possibly TRBD1 or TRBD2 (5 bases each). The CDR3 sequence is 17 residues long. V lost 3 bases and J lost 5, with 20 bases in between. Germline CDR1 reads MNHEY; CDR2 reads SVGEGT. DNA of the CDR3: TGTGCCAGCAGTTATCGCAGGACCGGGACCCATGAAAACATTCAGTACTTC. Protein product: CASSYRRTGTHENIQYF.

The chain joins TRBV10-3 to TRBJ1-1; D remains unclear. Germline CDR1 and CDR2: ENHRY and SYGVKD. Trimming removed 9 bases from V and 1 base from J, with 12 bases in between. The CDR3 runs to 13 residues. CDR3 sequence: CAITPNKNTEAFF. CDR3 DNA sequence: TGTGCCATAACACCTAACAAGAACACTGAAGCTTTCTTT.

This clonotype showed up just a few times. Given the absence of the conserved phenylalanine or tryptophan at the CDR3 end, a read error is likely. This chain joins TRBV12-3 or TRBV12-4 and TRBJ2-3, with D unresolved. This CDR3 has 11 residues. With 5 bases removed from V and 3 bases from J, the gap between germline ends came to 3 bases. CDR3: CASSPTDTQYI. The CDR3 DNA reads TGTGCCAGCAGTCCTACAGATACGCAGTATATT.

V usage is TRBV6-5 and J usage is TRBJ2-2, with 7 bases matching TRBD1. The germline CDR1 and CDR2 sequences are MNHEY and SVGAGI. The ends lost 0 bases at V and 7 bases at J; junction bases unmatched: 8. This CDR3 has 16 amino acids. In DNA form, the CDR3 reads TGTGCCAGCAGTTACTCGTTGACAGGGTGGGTCGGGGAGCTGTTTTTT. Its protein is CASSYSLTGWVGELFF.

This chain uses TRBV20-1 with TRBJ2-5; 8 nucleotides match TRBD1. J gave up 5 bases and V 0 bases, and 5 bases lay outside the gene matches. Looked up from germline, CDR1 is DFQATT and CDR2 is SNEGSKA (reference sequence). The CDR3 covers 14 residues. CDR3 loop: CSARDRGRGETQYF. As DNA, the CDR3 is TGCAGTGCTAGAGACAGGGGGCGCGGGGAGACCCAGTACTTC.

The chain couples TRBV6-5 to TRBJ1-2; no clear D. The CDR3 has 13 residues. The V gene lost 0 bases and the J gene lost 2 bases, with 4 bases spanning the gap. The germline CDR1 and CDR2 sequences are MNHEY and SVGAGI. The CDR3 nucleotides are TGTGCCAGCAGTTACTCGGTCAACTATGGCTACACCTTC. Translation: CASSYSVNYGYTF.

The chain has TRBV7-6 and TRBJ2-3, with 10 bases aligning to TRBD2. The CDR3 is 21 residues long. In germline, CDR1 is SGHVS, CDR2 FNYEAQ. The V segment lost 3 bases and the J segment 0 bases; nucleotides outside the gene matches: 18. This chain's CDR3 is CASSFKESGRAIVPSTDTQYF. The CDR3 region has the DNA TGTGCCAGCAGCTTCAAGGAGAGCGGGAGGGCCATAGTTCCTAGCACAGATACGCAGTATTTT. Using reference TRBV7-6 and TRBJ2-3 for the parts outside the CDR3, the full variable domain is GAGVSQSPRYKVTKRGQDVALRCDPISGHVSLYWYRQALGQGPEFLTYFNYEAQQDKSGLPNDRFSAERPEGSISTLTIQRTEQRDSAMYRCASSFKESGRAIVPSTDTQYFGPGTRLTVL.

V is TRBV20-1 and J is TRBJ1-1, with TRBD1 matching over 7 bases. Trimming at V came to 6 bases and at J to 5 bases, leaving 9 bases not matched to a gene. The CDR3 loop spans 13 amino acids. Germline CDR1 DFQATT, CDR2 SNEGSKA (reference sequence). The CDR3 region has the DNA TGCAGTGCCCCGAGGGCAGGGGGGACTGAAGCTTTCTTT. The encoded protein is CSAPRAGGTEAFF.

This clonotype was observed at least ten times. The chain recombines TRBV28 with TRBJ1-1; a possible D gene is TRBD1 (6 bases). The CDR3 has 13 amino acids. Germline V gene sequence: CDR1 MDHEN, CDR2 SYDVKM. Trimming shortened V by 6 bases and J by 1 base, and 9 bases separated the two germline ends. The CDR3 DNA sequence: TGTGCCAGCAGGGACAGACCGAACACTGAAGCTTTCTTT. Translation gives CASRDRPNTEAFF.

This clonotype was observed a handful of times. This rearrangement joins TRBV7-9 to TRBJ1-2, with unresolved D. From germline, CDR1 is SEHNR and CDR2 FQNEAQ (reference sequence). The CDR3 covers 12 residues. V was shortened by 5 bases and J by 7 bases, with 11 bases between the two germline ends. In DNA form, the CDR3 reads TGTGCCAGCAGCCCCGATGGGGTTGGCTACACCTTC. Protein sequence: CASSPDGVGYTF.

The chain is built from TRBV9 and TRBJ2-3, with D tentatively TRBD1 (6 bases). CDR3 size: 16 residues. Germline CDR1 SGDLS, CDR2 YYNGEE. V gave up 3 bases and J gave up 4 bases, with 18 bases separating them. The CDR3 spells CASSDGQSKDPDTQYF. In DNA, the CDR3 is TGTGCCAGCAGCGATGGACAGTCCAAAGACCCAGATACGCAGTATTTT.

This clonotype showed up just a few times. The rearrangement joins TRBV18 to TRBJ1-3, with 8 bases aligning to TRBD1. The germline V gene encodes CDR1 KGHSH and CDR2 LQKENI. The CDR3 runs 16 residues. With 4 bases clipped from V and 2 bases from J, the junction kept 7 bases outside the gene matches. CDR3 DNA sequence: TGTGCCAGCTCACAGCAGGGGGCCTTCGCTGGAAACACCATATATTTT. Its protein is CASSQQGAFAGNTIYF.

The V gene is TRBV12-3 or TRBV12-4, the J gene TRBJ2-7; 14 bases line up with TRBD2. V lost 6 bases to trimming and J lost 5 bases; unmatched junction nucleotides: 3. The CDR3 loop spans 14 amino acids. In nucleotides, the CDR3 is TGTGCCAGCAGCCAGGGACTAGCGGGAGACGAGCAGTACTTC. This gives the protein CASSQGLAGDEQYF.

The J gene is TRBJ2-7, the V gene TRBV5-5; no definite D call. The CDR3 is made up of 15 amino acids. V dropped 0 bases and J dropped 0 bases, with 10 bases sitting between them. The germline CDR1 and CDR2 sequences are SGHKS and YYEKEE (reference sequence). The CDR3 coding sequence is TGTGCCAGCAGCTTGGGGCATCCCAGCTCCTACGAGCAGTACTTC. Translation: CASSLGHPSSYEQYF. The variable domain in full, completed from reference TRBV5-5 and TRBJ2-7, reads DAGVTQSPTHLIKTRGQQVTLRCSPISGHKSVSWYQQVLGQGPQFIFQYYEKEERGRGNFPDRFSARQFPNYSSELNVNALLLGDSALYLCASSLGHPSSYEQYFGPGTRLTVT.

The rearrangement uses TRBV7-3 and TRBJ2-2, with D possibly called TRBD1 or TRBD2 (5 bases each). Trimming pared 2 bases from V and 8 bases from J, leaving 12 bases between. This CDR3 spans 14 amino acids. Germline V lookup: CDR1 SGHTA, CDR2 FQGTGA. CDR3 DNA: TGTGCCAGCAGCTTATCCCGGGACGAAGGGGAGCTGTTTTTT. Translating it yields CASSLSRDEGELFF.

The chain employs TRBV6-6 and TRBJ1-5; 7 nucleotides agree with TRBD1. This CDR3 is 16 amino acids long. The J segment lost 0 bases and the V segment lost 4 bases, leaving 6 bases of the junction unmatched. Germline CDR1 is MNHNY and CDR2 is SVGAGI (reference sequence). The CDR3 region has the DNA TGTGCCAGCAGTTTCCCGGGACAGTCTAGCAATCAGCCCCAGCATTTT. Encoded protein: CASSFPGQSSNQPQHF.

The chain carries TRBV5-5 and TRBJ2-1; D unresolved. In germline, CDR1 is SGHKS, CDR2 YYEKEE (reference sequence). Trimming removed 5 bases from V and 0 bases from J, with 12 bases in between. The CDR3 has 15 residues. The CDR3 DNA is TGTGCCAGCAGGTGGTCAGTTAGCTCCTACAATGAGCAGTTCTTC. It specifies CASRWSVSSYNEQFF.

In its sample, this clonotype was seen a few times. V gene TRBV5-1 combines with J gene TRBJ1-6, with 8 bases that match TRBD1. Germline V CDR1 and CDR2: SGHRS, YFSETQ. After removal of 5 bases from V and 9 bases from J, the junction contained 10 bases not matched to a gene. This CDR3 contains 15 residues. CDR3 nucleotides: TGCGCCAGCAGGCCCGCGGGACAGGATTCTTCACCCCTCCACTTT. Amino acid sequence: CASRPAGQDSSPLHF.

CDR3 protein: CASSLAGTGGAEQYF. The CDR3 coding sequence is TGTGCCAGCAGTTTAGCCGGAACAGGGGGCGCCGAGCAGTACTTC. The V gene is TRBV12-3 or TRBV12-4, the J gene TRBJ2-7; 9 bases match TRBD1. The CDR3 contains 15 residues. V was pared by 0 bases and J by 6 bases, with 6 bases of the junction left unmatched.

The chain employs TRBV10-3 and TRBJ2-1; D is possibly TRBD1 or TRBD2 (5 bases each). V was cut by 8 bases and J by 4 bases, with 12 bases left in between. Germline values: CDR1 ENHRY, CDR2 SYGVKD. This CDR3 region has 13 residues. CDR3 nucleotides: TGTGCCATCGTCGGGGACCCATACAATGAGCAGTTCTTC. Translated, it gives CAIVGDPYNEQFF.

This clonotype was seen only a few times. This chain connects TRBV20-1 to TRBJ2-1; 7 bases match TRBD2. V was clipped by 4 bases and J by 5 bases; unmatched bases: 8. CDR1 is DFQATT and CDR2 is SNEGSKA in the germline V gene (reference sequence). This CDR3 has 14 amino acids. CDR3 nucleotides: TGCAGTGCTACCAGAGCGGGAACCGACAATGAGCAGTTCTTC. This gives the protein CSATRAGTDNEQFF.

This clonotype was found a few times. J is TRBJ2-5 and V is TRBV3-1, with D possibly being TRBD2 (6 bases). The germline V gene encodes CDR1 LGHDT and CDR2 YNNKEL (reference sequence). V gave up 6 bases and J gave up 2 bases, with 16 bases separating them. The CDR3 length is 15 residues. The DNA of the CDR3 is TGTGCCAGCAGTCGACAAAAACGGGGGCAAGAGACCCAGTACTTC. It translates to CASSRQKRGQETQYF.

This clonotype showed up just a few times. The CDR3 DNA reads TGTGCCAGCAGTTTAGGACGGCTGAGATGGCAGTATTTT. It translates to CASSLGRLRWQYF. The V call is TRBV27, the J call TRBJ2-3, with D unclear. Germline assignment: CDR1 MNHEY and CDR2 SMNVEV (reference sequence). Trimming removed 2 bases from V and 11 bases from J, with 14 bases in between. This CDR3 has 13 amino acids.

The chain joins TRBV3-1 to TRBJ2-7, with D perhaps matching TRBD1 (6 bases). Germline CDR1 LGHDT, CDR2 YNNKEL (reference sequence). This CDR3 contains 14 residues. The ends were cut back, 5 bases at V and 0 bases at J, with 11 bases in the middle. The CDR3 spells CASSGVGASYEQYF. CDR3 DNA: TGTGCCAGCAGCGGCGTGGGGGCCTCCTACGAGCAGTACTTC.

The rearrangement joins TRBV5-5 to TRBJ2-7; D is uncertain. Looked up from germline, CDR1 is SGHKS and CDR2 is YYEKEE (reference sequence). The V gene lost 1 base and the J gene lost 5 bases, with 13 bases spanning the gap. This CDR3 has 14 amino acids. The CDR3 nucleotides read TGTGCCAGCAGCTTGTTGCCCAGGAGCCACGAGCAGTACTTC. This sequence encodes CASSLLPRSHEQYF.

This clonotype was seen only a few times. The chain recombines TRBV10-3 with TRBJ2-5; a possible D gene is TRBD1 (5 bases). From germline, CDR1 is ENHRY and CDR2 SYGVKD. V lost 3 bases and J 2 bases, leaving 13 bases between the germline ends. This CDR3 is 15 amino acids long. Here the CDR3 DNA reads TGTGCCATCAGTGACCCGGACAAGGATCAAGAGACCCAGTACTTC. Translation gives CAISDPDKDQETQYF.

The J gene is TRBJ1-2, the V gene TRBV5-8, with a tentative D call TRBD1 (6 bases). Germline CDR1 SGHTS, CDR2 YDEGEE. The V gene lost 0 bases and the J gene lost 0 bases, with 12 bases spanning the gap. There are 16 residues in the CDR3. The chain's CDR3 is CASSLGWDTPNYGYTF. DNA for the CDR3: TGTGCCAGCAGCTTGGGTTGGGACACCCCTAACTATGGCTACACCTTC. Together with reference TRBV5-8 and TRBJ1-2, the CDR3 gives the full variable domain: EAGVTQSPTHLIKTRGQQATLRCSPISGHTSVYWYQQALGLGLQFLLWYDEGEERNRGNFPPRFSGRQFPNYSSELNVNALELEDSALYLCASSLGWDTPNYGYTFGSGTRLTVV.

CDR3: CASSLEMGLAGGWSEQFF. CDR3 nucleotide sequence: TGTGCCAGCAGCTTAGAGATGGGACTAGCGGGAGGATGGTCTGAGCAGTTCTTC. The chain has TRBV11-2 and TRBJ2-1; 15 bases align to TRBD2. CDR1 is SGHAT and CDR2 is FQNNGV in the germline V gene. J gave up 9 bases and V 0 bases, and 9 bases lay outside the gene matches. This CDR3 contains 18 residues. Full variable domain (remainder filled in from reference TRBV11-2 and TRBJ2-1): EAGVAQSPRYKIIEKRQSVAFWCNPISGHATLYWYQQILGQGPKLLIQFQNNGVVDDSQLPKDRFSAERLKGVDSTLKIQPAKLEDSAVYLCASSLEMGLAGGWSEQFFGPGTRLTVL.

This clonotype has a handful of counts. The chain employs TRBV11-3 and TRBJ2-7; 7 bases match TRBD1. Losses at the gene ends were 5 bases for V and 3 bases for J; bases not matched to a gene: 4. The CDR3 length is 13 residues. Germline V lookup: CDR1 SGHNT, CDR2 YENEEA. CDR3: CASSARDSYEQYF. For the CDR3, the DNA is TGTGCCAGCAGCGCCCGGGACAGCTACGAGCAGTACTTC.

The chain combines TRBV15 with TRBJ2-5; no clear D. Per germline, CDR1 LNHNV and CDR2 YYDKDF (reference sequence). Trimming pared 0 bases from V and 5 bases from J, leaving 4 bases between. The CDR3 extends over 12 amino acids. For the CDR3, the DNA is TGTGCCACCAGCAGAGATATGGAGACCCAGTACTTC. The encoded protein is CATSRDMETQYF. Looking up the rest from reference TRBV15 and TRBJ2-5 gives the full variable domain: DAMVIQNPRYQVTQFGKPVTLSCSQTLNHNVMYWYQQKSSQAPKLLFHYYDKDFNNEADTPDNFQSRRPNTSFCFLDIRSPGLGDTAMYLCATSRDMETQYFGPGTRLLVL.